The 22 T cell receptor beta chains listed next were all sequenced from one sample in a study of blood T cell repertoires in COVID-19. This table comes from immunoSEQ multiplex PCR, and its TCRdb copy is limited to in-frame clones, with some not included. The sample has some 400,000 clones, roughly four fifths seen once. Material for sequencing was peripheral blood. These receptors were collected from a human donor with acute or convalescent COVID-19. The donor label of this sample is uncertain.

This chain joins TRBV27 and TRBJ2-7, with TRBD2 as a possible D gene (5 bases). The ends were cut back, 5 bases at V and 4 bases at J, with 15 bases in the middle. The CDR3 runs 14 residues. Germline CDR1 and CDR2: MNHEY and SMNVEV (reference sequence). The CDR3 nucleotides are TGTGCCAGCAGTGAATCCGGGGTGTGGTACGAGCAGTACTTC. It is translated as CASSESGVWYEQYF.

This clone was found a few times. The chain carries TRBV15 and TRBJ1-1; weak D call: TRBD1 (5 bases). Germline loops: CDR1 LNHNV, CDR2 YYDKDF (reference sequence). The CDR3 totals 15 residues. V lost 5 bases, J lost 0 bases, and 13 bases lay in between. This CDR3 reads CATSPDSGVNTEAFF. CDR3 nucleotide sequence: TGTGCCACCAGCCCGGACTCGGGGGTGAACACTGAAGCTTTCTTT.

This clone was observed a few times. The sample has other DNA sequences that encode this CDR3 too. The V and J genes are TRBV4-1 and TRBJ1-2; D not resolved. CDR1 is MGHRA, CDR2 YSYEKL, per germline. Between the trimmed V and J ends, which lost 0 bases and 2 bases, there was a span of 10 bases. The CDR3 is made up of 15 amino acids. CDR3 nucleotide sequence: TGCGCCAGCAGCCAAGATGGCCGGAGGAACTATGGCTACACCTTC. Protein sequence: CASSQDGRRNYGYTF.

The chain uses TRBV6-5 and TRBJ1-3; D is unresolved. This CDR3 region has 13 residues. Germline V gives CDR1 MNHEY, CDR2 SVGAGI. V was pared by 6 bases and J by 2 bases, with 8 bases between. DNA of the CDR3: TGTGCCAGCAGGGGCCTGACTGGAAACACCATATATTTT. As protein: CASRGLTGNTIYF.

V usage is TRBV11-2 and J usage is TRBJ2-1; D is undetermined. The germline V gene has CDR1 SGHAT and CDR2 FQNNGV. Trimming took off 1 base at V and 7 bases at J, with 8 bases between the two ends. This CDR3 comprises 13 residues. DNA for the CDR3: TGTGCCAGCAGCTTAGTGCGCCTAAATGAGCAGTTCTTC. It translates to CASSLVRLNEQFF.

Comment on this clone: This sample also contains other DNA sequences that code for the same CDR3. This chain joins TRBV7-8 and TRBJ1-1; 8 positions agree with TRBD1. Trimming took 5 bases from V and 2 from J; bases not matched to a gene: 4. Germline CDR1 reads SGHVS; CDR2 reads FQNEAQ. There are 14 residues in the CDR3. Written as DNA, the CDR3 is TGTGCCAGCAGCCTGACAGGGGTAAACACTGAAGCTTTCTTT. Its protein is CASSLTGVNTEAFF.

The genes are TRBV18 and TRBJ1-3; 9 nucleotides match TRBD1. From germline, CDR1 is KGHSH and CDR2 LQKENI. The CDR3 runs to 16 residues. The trim removed 3 bases at V and 0 bases at J, leaving 3 bases unmatched. Here the CDR3 DNA reads TGTGCCAGCTCACCGGTGACAGGGGGCTCTGGAAACACCATATATTTT. The encoded protein is CASSPVTGGSGNTIYF.

This clone has just one count. The J gene is TRBJ1-6, the V gene TRBV5-4; the D is unclear. With 7 bases removed from V and 6 bases from J, the gap between germline ends came to 11 bases. This CDR3 comprises 13 residues. Germline V CDR1 and CDR2: SGHNT, YYREEE (reference sequence). The CDR3 DNA is TGTGCCAGCGCAGAACAGCCTAATTCACCCCTCCACTTT. It yields the protein CASAEQPNSPLHF.

The J gene is TRBJ1-2, the V gene TRBV2; D remains unclear. Per germline, CDR1 SNHLY and CDR2 FYNNEI. This CDR3 region has 13 residues. Between the trimmed V and J ends, which lost 4 bases and 5 bases, there was a span of 11 bases. CDR3 sequence: CASSVEEGYGYTF. The CDR3 region has the DNA TGTGCCAGCAGTGTGGAGGAGGGATATGGCTACACCTTC.

This chain connects TRBV7-9 to TRBJ1-1; 8 bases map to TRBD1. Germline V lookup: CDR1 SEHNR, CDR2 FQNEAQ (reference sequence). The junction had 14 bases not matched to a gene; V was cut back by 4 bases and J by 1 base. The CDR3 runs to 18 residues. In nucleotides, the CDR3 is TGTGCCAGCAGCTCCCGACTATCCAGGGGGCGCCCGAACACTGAAGCTTTCTTT. It is translated as CASSSRLSRGRPNTEAFF.

The rearrangement uses TRBV18 and TRBJ1-6, with TRBD1 matching 8 bases. The CDR3 runs 15 residues. With V trimmed by 4 bases and J by 10 bases, 9 bases remained unmatched. The germline CDR1 and CDR2 sequences are KGHSH and LQKENI. The CDR3 reads CASSLLTGDVSPLHF. The CDR3 region has the DNA TGTGCCAGCTCACTCCTGACAGGGGACGTATCACCCCTCCACTTT. Filled out from reference TRBV18 and TRBJ1-6, the complete variable domain reads NAGVMQNPRHLVRRRGQEARLRCSPMKGHSHVYWYRQLPEEGLKFMVYLQKENIIDESGMPKERFSAEFPKEGPSILRIQQVVRGDSAAYFCASSLLTGDVSPLHFGNGTRLTVT.

The V gene is TRBV28, the J gene TRBJ2-1; D is uncertain. The germline gives CDR1 MDHEN, CDR2 SYDVKM. The CDR3 runs to 16 residues. V gave up 5 bases and J gave up 6 bases, with 20 bases separating them. The CDR3 coding sequence is TGTGCCAGCAGTCCCGATCTGATCCCCTCGGGCAATGAGCAGTTCTTC. Protein product: CASSPDLIPSGNEQFF.

This chain joins TRBV3-1 (or the pseudogene TRBV3-2) and TRBJ2-5; tentatively, D is TRBD2 (6 bases). Per germline, CDR1 LGHDT and CDR2 YNNKEL (reference sequence). CDR3 length: 16 amino acids. V dropped 3 bases and J dropped 4 bases, with 18 bases sitting between them. DNA of the CDR3: TGTGCCAGCAGCCAGAATGGCGTGGGAGGCACAGAGACCCAGTACTTC. Its protein is CASSQNGVGGTETQYF.

The V call is TRBV7-8, the J call TRBJ1-6, with D possibly TRBD1 on 6 matching bases. This CDR3 is 15 amino acids long. With 6 bases removed from V and 5 bases from J, the gap between germline ends came to 14 bases. The germline CDR1 and CDR2 sequences are SGHVS and FQNEAQ. In nucleotides, the CDR3 is TGTGCCAGCAGTGCACAGGGTTGGGATAATTCACCCCTCCACTTT. It yields the protein CASSAQGWDNSPLHF.

The CDR3 is CASSLAGTEQTEAFF. The CDR3 coding sequence is TGTGCCAGCAGCTTGGCAGGGACAGAGCAAACTGAAGCTTTCTTT. The rearrangement links TRBV5-5 to TRBJ1-1; TRBD1 matches at 7 bases. V dropped 0 bases and J dropped 5; count of bases not matched to a gene: 7. The CDR3 spans 15 residues. Per germline, CDR1 SGHKS and CDR2 YYEKEE (reference sequence).

This clone showed up just once. V gene TRBV30 combines with J gene TRBJ1-6, with a possible D match to TRBD1 (5 bases). V dropped 0 bases and J dropped 5 bases, with 8 bases sitting between them. Per germline, CDR1 GTSNPN and CDR2 SVGIG (reference sequence). This CDR3 spans 14 amino acids. This chain's CDR3 is CAWSVGENNSPLHF. CDR3 DNA: TGTGCCTGGAGTGTAGGGGAAAATAATTCACCCCTCCACTTT.

This chain connects TRBV15 to TRBJ2-7, with 11 nucleotides matching TRBD1. The CDR3 extends over 14 amino acids. CDR1 and CDR2 (germline): LNHNV, YYDKDF (reference sequence). Trimming cost V 3 bases and J 4 bases; bases outside gene matches: 2. As DNA, the CDR3 is TGTGCCACCAGCAGGGACAGGGGGCGGTACGAGCAGTACTTC. Amino acid sequence: CATSRDRGRYEQYF.

The V and J genes are TRBV12-3 or TRBV12-4 and TRBJ1-2; D remains ambiguous. The CDR3 extends over 13 amino acids. V was clipped by 4 bases and J by 8 bases, with 14 bases between them. CDR3 coding DNA: TGTGCCAGCAGTTCTGGCCCGGGAGCCGGCTACACCTTC. It yields the protein CASSSGPGAGYTF.

The chain links TRBV30 to TRBJ2-1; D might be TRBD1 (6 bases). Trimming removed 3 bases from V and 2 bases from J, with 8 bases in between. Germline V gene sequence: CDR1 GTSNPN, CDR2 SVGIG (reference sequence). CDR3 length: 13 amino acids. DNA for the CDR3: TGTGCCTGGAGCGGACAGACCTACAATGAGCAGTTCTTC. This gives the protein CAWSGQTYNEQFF.

This clone was seen a few times. The chain combines TRBV21-1 with TRBJ1-1; TRBD1, the D gene given by the table, was not confirmed from the DNA. TRBV21-1 is annotated as a pseudogene. This CDR3 comprises 14 residues. CDR3 protein: CASRTQGINTEAFF. As DNA, the CDR3 is TGTGCCAGCAGGACTCAGGGGATAAACACTGAAGCTTTCTTT.

This clone was recorded a few times. This chain links TRBV28 with TRBJ2-7, with D possibly TRBD2 on 5 matching bases. Germline V gene lookup returns CDR1 MDHEN and CDR2 SYDVKM. V was cut by 6 bases and J by 5 bases, with 17 bases left in between. The CDR3 has 14 amino acids. CDR3 sequence: CASRSAAEAHEQYF. The CDR3 nucleotides are TGTGCCAGCAGGTCCGCCGCGGAGGCCCACGAGCAGTACTTC. The entire variable domain, with the rest obtained from reference TRBV28 and TRBJ2-7, is as follows: DVKVTQSSRYLVKRTGEKVFLECVQDMDHENMFWYRQDPGLGLRLIYFSYDVKMKEKGDIPEGYSVSREKKERFSLILESASTNQTSMYLCASRSAAEAHEQYFGPGTRLTVT.

This chain joins TRBV19 and TRBJ1-6, with a possible D match to TRBD1 (6 bases). V was clipped by 3 bases and J by 5 bases, with 8 bases between them. CDR3 length: 14 residues. Germline-derived CDR1 and CDR2 are LNHDA and SQIVND (reference sequence). CDR3 residues: CASSIGQNNSPLHF. The CDR3 coding sequence is TGTGCCAGTAGTATCGGACAGAATAATTCACCCCTCCACTTT.